These 25 T cell receptor beta chains were sequenced from one sample in a study of CD8 T cells in ankylosing spondylitis (TCRdb year 2017). Library construction relied on 5' RACE. Sequencing instrument: Illumina HiSeq 2500. TCRdb ran its own pipeline on the public reads, namely fastp trimming at Q25 and MiXCR clone calling, and kept in-frame beta chains. Identical CDR3 protein sequences are pooled into one entry, listed with their most common genes and DNA. The sample has 250,000 to 300,000 distinct CDR3 sequences on record, 18% of them singletons. Less than 35% of the sample lies in the top ten. The sample comprised blood, either unsorted or a sorted T cell fraction (not recorded which). All receptors come from a male donor with ankylosing spondylitis or in good health (not recorded which).

The V call is TRBV12-3 or TRBV12-4, the J call TRBJ2-6; no reliable D call. The CDR3 loop spans 17 amino acids. V was pared by 5 bases and J by 0 bases, with 14 bases between. This CDR3 is CASSLPRSSSGANVLTF. The CDR3 DNA sequence: TGTGCCAGCAGTCTCCCCCGATCCAGCTCTGGGGCCAACGTCCTGACTTTC.

The chain employs TRBV15 and TRBJ1-5; D uncertain. Trimming took 5 bases from V and 7 from J, leaving 12 bases between them. The CDR3 extends over 13 amino acids. Germline values: CDR1 LNHNV, CDR2 YYDKDF (reference sequence). The CDR3 region is CATSWGGQQPQHF. CDR3 in DNA: TGTGCCACCAGCTGGGGAGGTCAGCAGCCCCAGCATTTT.

This clonotype was observed many times. This chain links TRBV7-8 with TRBJ2-5; D perhaps matches TRBD1 (6 bases). The germline V and J ends were trimmed by 5 bases and 2 bases, with 15 bases remaining between them. In germline, CDR1 is SGHVS, CDR2 FQNEAQ. This CDR3 contains 15 residues. The DNA for the CDR3 is TGTGCCAGCAGCCCCTGGGGGCAGACGCAAGAGACCCAGTACTTC. Residues: CASSPWGQTQETQYF.

This clonotype was detected a few times. The genes are TRBV29-1 and TRBJ2-1; TRBD2 agrees at 8 bases. There are 13 residues in the CDR3. With 3 bases clipped from V and 8 bases from J, the junction kept 6 bases outside the gene matches. Germline V gives CDR1 SQVTM, CDR2 ANQGSEA. The CDR3 sequence: CSVDTGGSDEQFF. CDR3 bases: TGCAGCGTTGATACGGGAGGGAGCGATGAGCAGTTCTTC.

Of note for this clonotype: Sequence at one end of the junction differs from germline and may be a read error. V is TRBV4-1 and J is TRBJ2-5; perhaps TRBD1 as D (6 bases). This CDR3 has 11 amino acids. Germline CDR1 MGHRA, CDR2 YSYEKL. The CDR3 sequence is CARSQGETQYF. Here the CDR3 DNA reads TGCGCCCGCAGCCAGGGGGAGACCCAGTACTTC.

The CDR3 here is CASRGLGEKLFF. The CDR3 nucleotides are TGTGCCAGCAGGGGGCTTGGTGAAAAACTGTTTTTT. The rearrangement links TRBV12-3 or TRBV12-4 to TRBJ1-4; perhaps TRBD1 as D (5 bases). Trimming removed 6 bases at V and 7 bases at J, with 9 bases between. The CDR3 sequence is 12 residues long.

This chain joins TRBV5-1 and TRBJ2-1, with TRBD1 matching 8 bases. J lost 10 bases, V lost 0 bases, and 9 bases had no gene match. Germline V CDR1 and CDR2: SGHRS, YFSETQ. This CDR3 spans 15 amino acids. The DNA of the CDR3 is TGCGCCAGCAGCTTGGACGGCAGGGGGCGCGAGGAGCAGTTCTTC. Its protein product is CASSLDGRGREEQFF.

The sample holds a few counts of this clonotype. The chain employs TRBV11-2 and TRBJ2-1, with TRBD2 as a possible D gene (7 bases). The CDR3 runs to 15 residues. Germline assignment: CDR1 SGHAT and CDR2 FQNNGV. V dropped 3 bases and J dropped 3 bases, with 12 bases sitting between them. The CDR3: CASSFGGGYYNEQFF. Here the CDR3 DNA reads TGTGCCAGCAGCTTTGGGGGGGGCTACTACAATGAGCAGTTCTTC. Drawing the rest from reference TRBV11-2 and TRBJ2-1, the complete variable domain is EAGVAQSPRYKIIEKRQSVAFWCNPISGHATLYWYQQILGQGPKLLIQFQNNGVVDDSQLPKDRFSAERLKGVDSTLKIQPAKLEDSAVYLCASSFGGGYYNEQFFGPGTRLTVL.

The gene calls are TRBV4-2 and TRBJ1-5, with unresolved D. V lost 0 bases and J lost 0, with 15 bases in between. Per germline, CDR1 LGHNA and CDR2 YNFKEQ. The CDR3 extends over 18 amino acids. In DNA form, the CDR3 reads TGTGCCAGCAGCCAAGATTTGGCAGAGCCTTATAGCAATCAGCCCCAGCATTTT. Translation: CASSQDLAEPYSNQPQHF.

This clonotype showed up just a few times. The chain is built from TRBV5-5 and TRBJ2-7; a possible D gene is TRBD1 (5 bases). The CDR3 has 11 amino acids. Germline V gene lookup returns CDR1 SGHKS and CDR2 YYEKEE (reference sequence). Trimming removed 9 bases from V and 6 bases from J, with 13 bases in between. CDR3 nucleotide sequence: TGTGCCACCAGGGTCGCGGCCGAGCAGTACTTC. Translating it yields CATRVAAEQYF. The full variable domain, in which reference TRBV5-5 and TRBJ2-7 provide the parts outside the CDR3, is DAGVTQSPTHLIKTRGQQVTLRCSPISGHKSVSWYQQVLGQGPQFIFQYYEKEERGRGNFPDRFSARQFPNYSSELNVNALLLGDSALYLCATRVAAEQYFGPGTRLTVT.

This clonotype turned up a few times. The chain links TRBV10-3 to TRBJ1-6; no definite D call. Germline-derived CDR1 and CDR2 are ENHRY and SYGVKD. The ends were cut back, 4 bases at V and 1 base at J, with 5 bases in the middle. The CDR3 is 14 amino acids. CDR3 in amino acids: CAISGHSYNSPLHF. In nucleotides, the CDR3 is TGTGCCATCAGTGGTCATTCCTATAATTCACCCCTCCACTTT.

In this sample, this clonotype turned up a few times. The rearrangement joins TRBV5-1 to TRBJ2-7; D remains unclear. This CDR3 region has 14 residues. Germline-derived CDR1 and CDR2 are SGHRS and YFSETQ. Trimming left V 0 bases short and J 6 bases short, with 13 bases between. The CDR3 region has the DNA TGCGCCAGCAGCTTGGATAACGGACCCCTCGAGCAGTACTTC. Amino acids: CASSLDNGPLEQYF.

V gene TRBV6-1 combines with J gene TRBJ2-7, with D possibly TRBD2 on 5 matching bases. The length of the CDR3 is 12 residues. V shed 3 bases and J shed 5 bases, with 8 bases lying between them. Germline V gene sequence: CDR1 MNHNS, CDR2 SASEGT. CDR3 DNA sequence: TGTGCCAGCAGTGAGTACGGGAACGAGCAGTACTTC. Its protein product is CASSEYGNEQYF.

The chain uses TRBV27 and TRBJ2-7; a weak D match, TRBD1 (5 bases). Between the trimmed V and J ends, which lost 0 bases and 6 bases, there was a span of 12 bases. The CDR3 length is 14 residues. CDR1 is MNHEY and CDR2 is SMNVEV in the germline V gene (reference sequence). The CDR3 loop is CASSLSPSQGEQYF. CDR3 nucleotides: TGTGCCAGCAGTTTATCCCCCTCGCAGGGCGAGCAGTACTTC.

This clonotype has a handful of counts. J is TRBJ2-1 and V is TRBV6-1; TRBD2 aligns across 14 bases. The CDR3 has 16 residues. V was pared by 6 bases and J by 10 bases, with 11 bases of the junction left unmatched. The germline V gene has CDR1 MNHNS and CDR2 SASEGT. The CDR3 loop is CASSLPGLAGVDEQFF. The CDR3 region has the DNA TGTGCCAGCAGCCTACCGGGACTAGCGGGAGTAGACGAGCAGTTCTTC.

A few counts support this clonotype. V is TRBV29-1 and J is TRBJ1-1, with a possible D match to TRBD1 (5 bases). Deletions cut 3 bases from V and 11 bases from J, with 13 bases between. Germline loops: CDR1 SQVTM, CDR2 ANQGSEA. The CDR3 contains 11 residues. The CDR3 loop reads CSVDWGLGAFF. Written as DNA, the CDR3 is TGCAGCGTTGACTGGGGCTTGGGCGCTTTCTTT.

V usage is TRBV12-3 or TRBV12-4 and J usage is TRBJ1-4, with D uncertain. V was clipped by 4 bases and J by 6 bases, with 15 bases between them. This CDR3 has 15 amino acids. The CDR3 DNA reads TGTGCCAGCAGTTACGATACCCTCGGGGATGAAAAACTGTTTTTT. It yields the protein CASSYDTLGDEKLFF.

This clonotype was found many times. The chain recombines TRBV10-3 with TRBJ2-1; possible D gene TRBD2, 5 bases. The CDR3 has 14 residues. The germline V gene has CDR1 ENHRY and CDR2 SYGVKD. Between the trimmed V and J ends, which lost 10 bases and 6 bases, there was a span of 19 bases. The DNA for the CDR3 is TGTGCCACCCTACTAGGCTCGATGAGCAATGAGCAGTTCTTC. Translating gives CATLLGSMSNEQFF.

This clonotype was seen a few times. One base away lies a much larger clone, so this may be a sequencing read error. This chain joins TRBV6-1 and TRBJ2-1, with 8 bases aligning to TRBD2. The CDR3 is 15 residues long. V was clipped by 3 bases and J by 0 bases; unmatched bases: 1. Germline V lookup: CDR1 MNHNS, CDR2 SASEGT. CDR3 sequence: CASSDLAGSYNEQFF. Written as DNA, the CDR3 is TGTGCCAGCAGTGACCTAGCGGGCTCCTACAATGAGCAGTTCTTC.

This chain links TRBV19 with TRBJ2-7, with D possibly TRBD2 on 5 matching bases. The CDR3 spans 13 residues. Trimming took 4 bases from V and 3 from J, leaving 10 bases between them. Germline V gene lookup returns CDR1 LNHDA and CDR2 SQIVND (reference sequence). CDR3 residues: CASSNGLGYEQYF. CDR3 coding DNA: TGTGCCAGTAGTAACGGACTGGGCTACGAGCAGTACTTC.

The rearrangement uses TRBV29-1 and TRBJ1-2; possibly TRBD1 for D (5 bases). Trimming took off 5 bases at V and 4 bases at J, with 14 bases between the two ends. This CDR3 spans 13 amino acids. Per germline, CDR1 SQVTM and CDR2 ANQGSEA. In DNA, the CDR3 is TGCAGCGTTTTACCAGGGAGCACCTATGGCTACACCTTC. Its protein is CSVLPGSTYGYTF.

This clonotype was detected only a few times. The chain is built from TRBV29-1 and TRBJ2-7, with 7 bases identical to TRBD1. CDR1 is SQVTM, CDR2 ANQGSEA, per germline. Trimming removed 4 bases from V and 4 bases from J; junction bases left unmatched: 7. CDR3 length: 13 amino acids. The CDR3 here is CSVGRQGAYEQYF. The DNA for the CDR3 is TGCAGCGTTGGTCGACAGGGCGCGTACGAGCAGTACTTC.

The sample holds a few counts of this clonotype. This sequence joins TRBV4-1 and TRBJ2-2; 13 bases are shared with TRBD2. CDR1 and CDR2 from the germline V gene are MGHRA and YSYEKL. The CDR3 contains 21 residues. V shed 0 bases, J shed 1 base, and the junction held 11 bases outside the gene matches. This chain's CDR3 is CASSQDRGLAGVGMNTGELFF. CDR3 nucleotide sequence: TGCGCCAGCAGCCAAGATCGAGGACTAGCGGGAGTAGGGATGAACACCGGGGAGCTGTTTTTT.

In its sample, this clonotype was seen a few times. The chain links TRBV12-3 or TRBV12-4 to TRBJ2-2; 7 bases are a match to TRBD2. The J segment lost 3 bases and the V segment lost 7 bases, leaving 17 bases of the junction unmatched. The CDR3 is 18 residues long. CDR3 amino acids: CASNLLGASGIDTGELFF. CDR3 DNA: TGTGCCAGCAATCTATTAGGGGCTAGCGGTATAGACACCGGGGAGCTGTTTTTT.

The genes are TRBV4-2 and TRBJ1-1; TRBD1 agrees at 7 bases. Germline CDR1 reads LGHNA; CDR2 reads YNFKEQ. V gave up 0 bases and J gave up 0 bases; unmatched junction bases: 4. The CDR3 length is 16 residues. CDR3 coding DNA: TGTGCCAGCAGCCAAGATAGGGACAGAGTGAACACTGAAGCTTTCTTT. Residues: CASSQDRDRVNTEAFF.